The clone carrying this T cell receptor beta chain was seen only once. The antigen remains undetermined. This CDR3 is built from 16 residues. Trimming removed 3 bases at V and 0 bases at J, with 14 bases between. Germline V gene data show CDR1 as LGHNA and CDR2 as YSLEER. The sample is drawn from a study of shared clonotypes between healthy human individuals. The assay was run at deep level. Using immunoSEQ multiplex PCR, the repertoire was profiled, and TCRdb retains in-frame clones only, with some absent. The data hold millions of clones, with 90% to 95% observed a single time. Study-wide results and limits: Generally, naive subsets came out with larger estimated richness than memory subsets. It was observed that 5% to 6.5% of naive CD4 clonotypes were shared across a handful of donors.

It was into CD45RA+ naive and CD45RA-negative memory subsets that the CD4+ cells were split. Sequences were obtained from naive CD4+ T cells from PBMCs. Noted subset: CD45RA+ positively selected. The V call is TRBV4-3, the J call TRBJ1-1; D might be TRBD1 (6 bases). The receptor's source is a man aged 18 to 29 in good health. Some clones in this sample may be carry-over from other donors' samples. The CDR3 DNA reads TGCGCCAGCAGCCAGGGTAGACAGGCGTTGAACACTGAAGCTTTCTTT. Translating gives CASSQGRQALNTEAFF.